This TCR beta chain was obtained from a study of T cells in localized non-small cell lung cancer. Study results and limitations: Uninvolved adjacent lung had more T cell clonality than any other tissue, topping tumor. Sequencing, confined to only one tumor region, leaves heterogeneity possible. Turning up in adjacent lung were a median roughly 50 of the top 100 tumor clones. Greater blood T cell density accompanied longer overall survival.

This clone was counted a single time. Its antigen remains unknown. Using immunoSEQ multiplex PCR, the repertoire was profiled, and TCRdb retains in-frame clones only, with some absent. The table has 75,000 to 80,000 clones, 80% seen once. CDR1 MDHEN and CDR2 SYDVKM come from the germline V gene. CDR3 length: 15 amino acids. V lost 3 bases and J 0 bases, leaving 11 bases between the germline ends. This sequence was found in an older female donor with stage I lung adenocarcinoma. Sequenced material: peripheral blood, taken before any cancer treatment. The V and J genes are TRBV28 and TRBJ1-1; D may be TRBD1 (5 bases). The CDR3 region is CASSLMGPMNTEAFF. The CDR3 bases are TGTGCCAGCAGTTTGATGGGGCCAATGAACACTGAAGCTTTCTTT.